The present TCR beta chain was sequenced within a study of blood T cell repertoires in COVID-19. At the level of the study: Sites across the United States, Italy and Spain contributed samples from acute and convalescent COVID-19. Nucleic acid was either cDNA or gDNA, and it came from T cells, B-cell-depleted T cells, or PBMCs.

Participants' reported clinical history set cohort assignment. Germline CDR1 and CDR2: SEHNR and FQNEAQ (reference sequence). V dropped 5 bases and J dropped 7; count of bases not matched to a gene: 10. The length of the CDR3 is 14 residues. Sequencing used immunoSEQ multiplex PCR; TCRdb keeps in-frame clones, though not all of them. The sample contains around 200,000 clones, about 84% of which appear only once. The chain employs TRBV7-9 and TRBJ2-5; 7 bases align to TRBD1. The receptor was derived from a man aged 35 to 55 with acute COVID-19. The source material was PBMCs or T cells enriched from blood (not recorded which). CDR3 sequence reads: CASSDPRQGMTQYF. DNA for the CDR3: TGTGCCAGCAGCGATCCTCGACAGGGAATGACCCAGTACTTC. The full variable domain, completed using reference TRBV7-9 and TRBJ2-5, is DTGVSQNPRHKITKRGQNVTFRCDPISEHNRLYWYRQTLGQGPEFLTYFQNEAQLEKSRLLSDRFSAERPKGSFSTLEIQRTEQGDSAMYLCASSDPRQGMTQYFGPGTRLLVL.